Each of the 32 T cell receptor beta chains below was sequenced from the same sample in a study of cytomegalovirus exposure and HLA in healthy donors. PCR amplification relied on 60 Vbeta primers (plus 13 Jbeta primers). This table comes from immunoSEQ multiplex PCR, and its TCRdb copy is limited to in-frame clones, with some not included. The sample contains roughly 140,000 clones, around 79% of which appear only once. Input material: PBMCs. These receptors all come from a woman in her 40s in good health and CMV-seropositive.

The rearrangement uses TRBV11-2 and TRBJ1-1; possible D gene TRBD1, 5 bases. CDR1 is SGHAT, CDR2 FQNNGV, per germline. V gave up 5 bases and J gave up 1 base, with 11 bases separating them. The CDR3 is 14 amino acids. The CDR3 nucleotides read TGTGCCAGCAGCCGGCCCGACAGGAACACTGAAGCTTTCTTT. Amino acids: CASSRPDRNTEAFF.

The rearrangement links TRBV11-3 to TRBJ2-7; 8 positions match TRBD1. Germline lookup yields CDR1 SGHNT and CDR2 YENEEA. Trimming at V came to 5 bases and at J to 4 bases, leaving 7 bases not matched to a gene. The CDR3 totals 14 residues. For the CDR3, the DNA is TGTGCCAGCAGCACAGGACAGGGACCATACGAGCAGTACTTC. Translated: CASSTGQGPYEQYF.

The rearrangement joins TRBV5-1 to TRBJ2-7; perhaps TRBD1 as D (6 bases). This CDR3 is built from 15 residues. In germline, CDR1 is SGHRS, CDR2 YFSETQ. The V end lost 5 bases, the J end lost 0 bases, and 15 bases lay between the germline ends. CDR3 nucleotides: TGCGCCAGCAGGCGTGGGGACACATCCTCCTACGAGCAGTACTTC. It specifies CASRRGDTSSYEQYF.

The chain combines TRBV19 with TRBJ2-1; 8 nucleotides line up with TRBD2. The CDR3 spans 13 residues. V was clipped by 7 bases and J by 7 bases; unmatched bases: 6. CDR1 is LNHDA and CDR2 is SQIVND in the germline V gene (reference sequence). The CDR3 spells CASTSGGLNEQFF. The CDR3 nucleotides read TGTGCCAGTACCAGCGGGGGTTTGAATGAGCAGTTCTTC.

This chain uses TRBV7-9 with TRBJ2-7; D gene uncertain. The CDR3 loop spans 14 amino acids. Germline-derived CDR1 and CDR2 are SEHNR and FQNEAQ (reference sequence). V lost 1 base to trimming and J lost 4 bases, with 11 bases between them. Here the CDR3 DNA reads TGTGCCAGCAGCTTAGATGTTGAGGTTTACGAGCAGTACTTC. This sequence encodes CASSLDVEVYEQYF.

The CDR3 is CASGFDLTSEETQYF. The CDR3 DNA reads as TGTGCTAGTGGTTTCGACCTGACTAGCGAGGAGACCCAGTACTTC. This chain joins TRBV12-5 and TRBJ2-5; 8 positions match TRBD2. The CDR3 consists of 15 residues. Germline CDR1 is LGHNT and CDR2 is FRNRAP. J lost 5 bases, V lost 3 bases, and 8 bases had no gene match.

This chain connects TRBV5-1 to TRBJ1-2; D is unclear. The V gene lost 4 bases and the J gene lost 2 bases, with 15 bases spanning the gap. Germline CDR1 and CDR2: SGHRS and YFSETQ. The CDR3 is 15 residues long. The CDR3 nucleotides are TGCGCCAGCAGCACCGCTTTAGCGGGGAACTATGGCTACACCTTC. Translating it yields CASSTALAGNYGYTF.

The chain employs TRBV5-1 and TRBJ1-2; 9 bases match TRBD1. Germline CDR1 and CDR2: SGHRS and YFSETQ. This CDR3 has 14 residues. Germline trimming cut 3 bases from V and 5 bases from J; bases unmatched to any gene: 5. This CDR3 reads CASSSDRGRYGYTF. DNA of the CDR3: TGCGCCAGCAGCTCGGACAGGGGAAGATATGGCTACACCTTC.

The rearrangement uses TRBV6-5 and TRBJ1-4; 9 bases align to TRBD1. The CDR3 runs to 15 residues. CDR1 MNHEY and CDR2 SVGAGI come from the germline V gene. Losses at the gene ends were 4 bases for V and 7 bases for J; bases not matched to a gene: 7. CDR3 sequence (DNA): TGTGCCAGCAGTTCCCCAGACAGGGGGGCTGAAAAACTGTTTTTT. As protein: CASSSPDRGAEKLFF.

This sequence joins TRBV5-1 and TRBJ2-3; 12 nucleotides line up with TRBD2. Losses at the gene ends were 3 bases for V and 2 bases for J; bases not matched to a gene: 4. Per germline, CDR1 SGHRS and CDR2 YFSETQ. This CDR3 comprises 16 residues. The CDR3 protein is CASSSGLAGSTDTQYF. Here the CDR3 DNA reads TGCGCCAGCAGCTCCGGACTAGCGGGGTCCACAGATACGCAGTATTTT.

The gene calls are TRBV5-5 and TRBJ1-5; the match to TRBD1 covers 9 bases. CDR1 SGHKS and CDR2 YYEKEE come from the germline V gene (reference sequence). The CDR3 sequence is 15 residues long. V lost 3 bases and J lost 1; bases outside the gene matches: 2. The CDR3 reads CASSSGQGSNQPQHF. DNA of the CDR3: TGTGCCAGCAGCTCGGGACAGGGAAGCAATCAGCCCCAGCATTTT. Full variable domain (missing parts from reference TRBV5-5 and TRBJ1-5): DAGVTQSPTHLIKTRGQQVTLRCSPISGHKSVSWYQQVLGQGPQFIFQYYEKEERGRGNFPDRFSARQFPNYSSELNVNALLLGDSALYLCASSSGQGSNQPQHFGDGTRLSIL.

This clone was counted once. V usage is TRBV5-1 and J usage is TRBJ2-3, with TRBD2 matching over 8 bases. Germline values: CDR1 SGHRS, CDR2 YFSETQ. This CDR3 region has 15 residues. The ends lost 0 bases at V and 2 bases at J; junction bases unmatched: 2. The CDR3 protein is CASSLERGNTDTQYF. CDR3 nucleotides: TGCGCCAGCAGCTTGGAGCGGGGGAACACAGATACGCAGTATTTT.

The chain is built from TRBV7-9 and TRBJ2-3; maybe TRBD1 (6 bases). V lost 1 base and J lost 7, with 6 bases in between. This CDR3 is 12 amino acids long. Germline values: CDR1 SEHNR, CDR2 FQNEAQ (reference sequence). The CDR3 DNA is TGTGCCAGCAGCTTAGGGGACAATACGCAGTATTTT. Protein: CASSLGDNTQYF.

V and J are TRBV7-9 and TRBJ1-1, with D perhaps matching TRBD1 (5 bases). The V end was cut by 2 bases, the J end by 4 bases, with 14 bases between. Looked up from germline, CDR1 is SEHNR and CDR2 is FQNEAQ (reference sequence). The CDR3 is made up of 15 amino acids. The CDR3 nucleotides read TGTGCCAGCAGCTTATCGGGGGAGAGGGCCACTGAAGCTTTCTTT. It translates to CASSLSGERATEAFF.

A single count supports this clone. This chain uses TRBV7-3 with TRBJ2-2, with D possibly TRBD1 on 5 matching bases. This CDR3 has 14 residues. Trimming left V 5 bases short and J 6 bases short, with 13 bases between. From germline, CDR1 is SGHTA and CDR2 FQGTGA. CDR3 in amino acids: CASSPQGFPGELFF. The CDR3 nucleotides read TGTGCCAGCAGCCCTCAGGGTTTCCCCGGGGAGCTGTTTTTT.

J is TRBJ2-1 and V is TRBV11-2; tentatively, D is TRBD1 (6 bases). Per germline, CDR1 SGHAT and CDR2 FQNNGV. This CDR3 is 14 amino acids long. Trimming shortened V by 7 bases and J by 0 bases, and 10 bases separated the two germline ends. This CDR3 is CASNQGSSYNEQFF. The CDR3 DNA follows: TGTGCCAGCAACCAGGGGAGCTCCTACAATGAGCAGTTCTTC.

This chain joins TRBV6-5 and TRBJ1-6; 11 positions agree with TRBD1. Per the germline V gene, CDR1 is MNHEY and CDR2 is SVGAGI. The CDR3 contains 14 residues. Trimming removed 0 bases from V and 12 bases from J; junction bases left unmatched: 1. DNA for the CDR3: TGTGCCAGCAGTTACTCAGGGACAGGGGGACCCCTCCACTTT. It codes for CASSYSGTGGPLHF.

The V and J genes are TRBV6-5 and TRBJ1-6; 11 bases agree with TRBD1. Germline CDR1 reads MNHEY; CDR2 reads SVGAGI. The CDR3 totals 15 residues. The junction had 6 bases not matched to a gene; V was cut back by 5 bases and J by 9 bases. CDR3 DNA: TGTGCCAGCAGTGGGCCCGGACAGGGGGCTTCACCCCTCCACTTT. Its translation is CASSGPGQGASPLHF.

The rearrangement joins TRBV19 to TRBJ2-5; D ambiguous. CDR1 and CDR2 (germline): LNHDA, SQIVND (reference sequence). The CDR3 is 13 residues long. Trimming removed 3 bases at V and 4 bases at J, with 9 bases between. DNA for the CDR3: TGTGCCAGTAGTATCTCCAAACTAGAGACCCAGTACTTC. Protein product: CASSISKLETQYF.

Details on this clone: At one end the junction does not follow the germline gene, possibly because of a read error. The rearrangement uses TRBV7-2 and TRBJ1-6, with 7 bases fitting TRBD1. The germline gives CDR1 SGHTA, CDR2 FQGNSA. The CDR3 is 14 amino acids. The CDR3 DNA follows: TGTGCCAGCAGCCCCGGGACAGTCGCTTCACCCCTTCACTTT. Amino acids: CASSPGTVASPLHF.

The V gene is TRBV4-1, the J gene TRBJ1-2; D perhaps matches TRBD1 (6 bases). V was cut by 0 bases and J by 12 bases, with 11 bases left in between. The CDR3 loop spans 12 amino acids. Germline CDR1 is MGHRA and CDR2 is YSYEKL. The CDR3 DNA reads TGCGCCAGCAGCCAAGACCGGGGGGCCCACACCTTC. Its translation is CASSQDRGAHTF.

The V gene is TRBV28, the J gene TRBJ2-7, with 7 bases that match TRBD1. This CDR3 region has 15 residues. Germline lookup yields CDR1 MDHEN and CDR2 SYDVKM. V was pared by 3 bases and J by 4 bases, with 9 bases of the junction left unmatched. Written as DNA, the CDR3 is TGTGCCAGCAGTTTTGTAGGGGGCTTAATGTACGAGCAGTACTTC. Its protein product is CASSFVGGLMYEQYF.

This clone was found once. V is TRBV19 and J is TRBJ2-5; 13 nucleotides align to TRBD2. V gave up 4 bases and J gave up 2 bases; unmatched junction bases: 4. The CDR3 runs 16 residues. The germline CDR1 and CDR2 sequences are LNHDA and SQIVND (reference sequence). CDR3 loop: CASSTTSGGGQETQYF. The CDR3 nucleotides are TGTGCCAGTAGTACTACTAGCGGGGGGGGTCAAGAGACCCAGTACTTC.

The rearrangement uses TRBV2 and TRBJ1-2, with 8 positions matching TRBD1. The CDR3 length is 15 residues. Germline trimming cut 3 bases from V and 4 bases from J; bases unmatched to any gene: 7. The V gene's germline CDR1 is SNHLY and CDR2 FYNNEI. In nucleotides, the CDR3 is TGTGCCAGCAGTGAGCCGGACAGGGTGGTCTATGGCTACACCTTC. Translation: CASSEPDRVVYGYTF.

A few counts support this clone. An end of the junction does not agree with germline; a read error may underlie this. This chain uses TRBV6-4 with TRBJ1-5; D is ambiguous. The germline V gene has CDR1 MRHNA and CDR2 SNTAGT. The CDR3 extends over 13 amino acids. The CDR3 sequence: CAISESEYQPQHF. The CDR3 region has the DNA TGTGCCATCAGTGAGTCGGAGTATCAGCCCCAGCATTTT.

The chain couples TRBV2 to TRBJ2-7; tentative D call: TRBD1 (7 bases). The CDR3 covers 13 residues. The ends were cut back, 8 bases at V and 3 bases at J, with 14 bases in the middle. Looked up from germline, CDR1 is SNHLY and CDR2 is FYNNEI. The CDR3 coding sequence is TGTGCCAGCGCATACAGGGGACTCTACGAGCAGTACTTC. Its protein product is CASAYRGLYEQYF.

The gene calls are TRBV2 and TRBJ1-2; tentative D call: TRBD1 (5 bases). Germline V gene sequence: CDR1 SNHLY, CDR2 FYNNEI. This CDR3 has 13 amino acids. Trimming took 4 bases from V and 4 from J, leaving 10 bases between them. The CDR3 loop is CASSVGQSYGYTF. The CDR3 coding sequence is TGTGCCAGCAGTGTGGGGCAGAGCTATGGCTACACCTTC.

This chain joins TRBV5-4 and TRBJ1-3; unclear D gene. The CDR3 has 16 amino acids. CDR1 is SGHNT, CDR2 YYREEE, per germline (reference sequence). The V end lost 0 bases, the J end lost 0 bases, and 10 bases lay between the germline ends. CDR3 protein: CASSLGGLSSGNTIYF. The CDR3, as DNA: TGTGCCAGCAGCTTGGGCGGCCTCTCCTCTGGAAACACCATATATTTT. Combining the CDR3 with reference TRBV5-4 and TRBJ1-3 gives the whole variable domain ETGVTQSPTHLIKTRGQQVTLRCSSQSGHNTVSWYQQALGQGPQFIFQYYREEENGRGNFPPRFSGLQFPNYSSELNVNALELDDSALYLCASSLGGLSSGNTIYFGEGSWLTVV.

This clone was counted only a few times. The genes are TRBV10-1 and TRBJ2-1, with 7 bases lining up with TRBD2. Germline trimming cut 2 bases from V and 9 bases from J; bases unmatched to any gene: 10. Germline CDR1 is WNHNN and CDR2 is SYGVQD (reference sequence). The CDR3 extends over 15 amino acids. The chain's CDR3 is CASSEQAAGSREQFF. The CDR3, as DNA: TGCGCCAGCAGTGAGCAGGCAGCGGGATCCCGTGAGCAGTTCTTC.

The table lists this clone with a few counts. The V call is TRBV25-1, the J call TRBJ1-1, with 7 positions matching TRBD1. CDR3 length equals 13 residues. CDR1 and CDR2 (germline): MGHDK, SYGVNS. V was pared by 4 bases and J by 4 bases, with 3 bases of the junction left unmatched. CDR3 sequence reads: CASSGYRGTEAFF. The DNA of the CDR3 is TGTGCCAGCAGTGGGTACAGGGGCACTGAAGCTTTCTTT.

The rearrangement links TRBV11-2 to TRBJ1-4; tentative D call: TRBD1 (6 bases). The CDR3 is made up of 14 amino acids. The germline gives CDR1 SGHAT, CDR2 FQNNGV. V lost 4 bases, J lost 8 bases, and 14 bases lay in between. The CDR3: CASSSSTGNEKLFF. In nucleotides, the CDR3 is TGTGCCAGCAGCTCCTCCACAGGGAACGAAAAACTGTTTTTT.

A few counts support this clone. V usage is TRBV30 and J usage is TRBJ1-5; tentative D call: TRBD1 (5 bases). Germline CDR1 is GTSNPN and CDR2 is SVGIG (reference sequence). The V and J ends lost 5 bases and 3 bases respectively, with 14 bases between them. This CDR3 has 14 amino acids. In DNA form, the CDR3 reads TGTGCCTGGGATGGGGGGGGACTCAATCAGCCCCAGCATTTT. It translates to CAWDGGGLNQPQHF.